This is a list of T cell receptor beta chains from one sample in a study of blood T cell repertoires in COVID-19. The table came from immunoSEQ multiplex PCR; TCRdb's copy has only in-frame clones and leaves some out. The sample shows approximately 250,000 clones, over 65% of them seen only once. Sequencing used peripheral blood. These TCRs come from a man aged 55 to 70 who had recovered from COVID-19. The CDR3 runs from the conserved cysteine through the conserved F or W. A D gene is named only where the DNA matches it firmly. The size entry is marked missing in some rows and otherwise reads once, few, many or a size class.

cdr3_nt,cdr3_aa,j_call,d_call,clone_size,v_call
TGTGCCAGCAGACTCGGGACAGGAGGCAGCGAGCAGTACTTC,CASRLGTGGSEQYF,TRBJ2-7,TRBD1,.,TRBV6-5
TGTGCCAGCAGGGCCGGACAGAACTATGGCTACACCTTC,CASRAGQNYGYTF,TRBJ1-2,.,.,TRBV27
TGTGCCTGGACTGGGACTAGACGCAATGAGCAGTTCTTC,CAWTGTRRNEQFF,TRBJ2-1,TRBD2,.,TRBV30
TGTGCCTGGAGTGTGGGCAGGTTGAACACTGAAGCTTTCTTT,CAWSVGRLNTEAFF,TRBJ1-1,.,.,TRBV30
TGTGCCAGCAGCTTGGATTATGGCGGGCTCGTAGCTTTCTTT,CASSLDYGGLVAFF,TRBJ1-1,.,.,TRBV5-5
TGTGCCAGCAGTCCCCGAAGGGGCCGCCATGAGCAGTTCTTC,CASSPRRGRHEQFF,TRBJ2-1,.,.,TRBV27
TGTGCCAGCAGCGACAGGGGACTTAGCACAGATACGCAGTATTTT,CASSDRGLSTDTQYF,TRBJ2-3,TRBD1,.,TRBV27
TGTGCCAGCAGCCTTCCGGGACTAGCGGGAGGGACCTACAATGAGCAGTTCTTC,CASSLPGLAGGTYNEQFF,TRBJ2-1,TRBD2,.,TRBV11-2
TGTGCCAGCAGCGCGCCCAGGGGCAATCAGCCCCAGCATTTT,CASSAPRGNQPQHF,TRBJ1-5,.,few,TRBV7-8
TGTGCCAGCAGCTCGAAAGGACAGGGAAGCTCCTACGAGCAGTACTTC,CASSSKGQGSSYEQYF,TRBJ2-7,TRBD1,.,TRBV7-9
TGTGCCAGCAGCCCAGGATTTAGCTCTGGGGCCAACGTCCTGACTTTC,CASSPGFSSGANVLTF,TRBJ2-6,.,once,TRBV11-2
TGTGCCAGCAGCTACCTTGGGGCGGAGACCCAGTACTTC,CASSYLGAETQYF,TRBJ2-5,.,.,TRBV5-5
TGTGCCAGCAGTGGGGTAGGGACAGGTGATTCACCCCTCCACTTT,CASSGVGTGDSPLHF,TRBJ1-6,TRBD1,.,TRBV27
TGTGCCAGCAGCAAGGGACGGAGGGGACTAGCAAGCACAGATACGCAGTATTTT,CASSKGRRGLASTDTQYF,TRBJ2-3,TRBD2,few,TRBV6-2/TRBV6-3
TGTGCCAGCTCACCCGGACAGGGGATGGAGACCCAGTACTTC,CASSPGQGMETQYF,TRBJ2-5,TRBD1,.,TRBV18
TGCGCCAGCAGAGGGGATGTGGATGAAAAACTGTTTTTT,CASRGDVDEKLFF,TRBJ1-4,.,.,TRBV5-1
TGTGCCAGCAGCTTGGGACAGTTGGATCAGCCCCAGCATTTT,CASSLGQLDQPQHF,TRBJ1-5,.,.,TRBV5-6